The 17 T cell receptor beta chains reported below all come from one sample, sequenced in a study of CD8 T cells in Susac syndrome. Random hexamers were used to reverse transcribe roughly 0.45 to 1 ug of RNA. MiXCR, run by TCRdb on the immunoSEQ multiplex PCR reads, gives a single entry per CDR3 protein. The data hold 330,000 or so distinct CDR3 sequences, with around 91% observed a single time. Sample: CD8+ T cells from PBMCs. The receptors shown here come from a human donor with multiple sclerosis.

The chain employs TRBV4-2 and TRBJ2-7; TRBD1 is a possible D gene (5 bases). CDR3 length: 18 amino acids. The germline V gene has CDR1 LGHNA and CDR2 YNFKEQ. V shed 0 bases and J shed 5 bases, with 23 bases lying between them. Written as DNA, the CDR3 is TGTGCCAGCAGCCAAGAAGGGCGACAAGAAGGGGCCCTCGACGAGCAGTACTTC. This codes for CASSQEGRQEGALDEQYF.

This clonotype was detected only once. The CDR3 region has the DNA TGTGCCACCGCGGGCACGGGGTTCGTTGGGACAGATACGCAGTATTTT. Translation: CATAGTGFVGTDTQYF. This chain links TRBV24-1 with TRBJ2-3, with D perhaps TRBD2 (5 bases). The CDR3 consists of 16 residues. Between the trimmed V and J ends, which lost 9 bases and 3 bases, there was a span of 21 bases. CDR1 is KGHDR and CDR2 is SFDVKD in the germline V gene.

This chain joins TRBV3-1 and TRBJ2-7, with 9 bases lining up with TRBD1. V shed 3 bases, J shed 6 bases, and the junction held 9 bases outside the gene matches. The CDR3 has 15 residues. CDR1 and CDR2 from the germline V gene are LGHDT and YNNKEL (reference sequence). The chain's CDR3 is CASSHPDRGAAEQYF. The CDR3 region has the DNA TGTGCCAGCAGCCACCCGGACAGGGGAGCGGCCGAGCAGTACTTC.

The V and J genes are TRBV18 and TRBJ2-1, with a possible D match to TRBD1 (7 bases). The CDR3 is made up of 17 amino acids. The ends were cut back, 2 bases at V and 3 bases at J, with 17 bases in the middle. Germline CDR1 is KGHSH and CDR2 is LQKENI. CDR3 in amino acids: CASSPSGGNSFYNEQFF. The CDR3 DNA reads as TGTGCCAGCTCACCATCAGGGGGGAACTCCTTCTACAATGAGCAGTTCTTC.

The chain is built from TRBV30 and TRBJ2-2; D is unclear. V was shortened by 1 base and J by 9 bases, with 3 bases between the two germline ends. Germline V gene lookup returns CDR1 GTSNPN and CDR2 SVGIG (reference sequence). The CDR3 covers 10 residues. In DNA, the CDR3 is TGTGCCTGGAGTGGCAGGGAGCTGTTTTTT. Translating it yields CAWSGRELFF.

The chain has TRBV9 and TRBJ2-6; D not resolved. The germline V gene has CDR1 SGDLS and CDR2 YYNGEE. The CDR3 totals 16 residues. V lost 0 bases and J 0 bases, leaving 7 bases between the germline ends. The CDR3 bases are TGTGCCAGCAGCGTAGACCGGCGCTCTGGGGCCAACGTCCTGACTTTC. This gives the protein CASSVDRRSGANVLTF. Variable domain in full (rest from reference TRBV9 and TRBJ2-6): DSGVTQTPKHLITATGQRVTLRCSPRSGDLSVYWYQQSLDQGLQFLIQYYNGEERAKGNILERFSAQQFPDLHSELNLSSLELGDSALYFCASSVDRRSGANVLTFGAGSRLTVL.

V and J are TRBV7-9 and TRBJ2-3; 7 bases agree with TRBD1. V lost 5 bases and J lost 2; bases outside the gene matches: 4. Germline loops: CDR1 SEHNR, CDR2 FQNEAQ (reference sequence). The CDR3 covers 14 residues. The chain's CDR3 is CASSRDSLTDTQYF. The CDR3 bases are TGTGCCAGCAGCCGGGACAGCCTCACAGATACGCAGTATTTT.

The genes are TRBV6-4 and TRBJ1-2; 7 positions match TRBD1. The V segment lost 0 bases and the J segment 6 bases; nucleotides outside the gene matches: 7. CDR1 and CDR2 (germline): MRHNA, SNTAGT. The CDR3 spans 15 residues. CDR3 nucleotide sequence: TGTGCCAGCAGTGACTCCCAGGATGGGACAGATGGCTACACCTTC. Its protein product is CASSDSQDGTDGYTF.

The gene calls are TRBV5-6 and TRBJ2-5; perhaps TRBD1 as D (6 bases). V lost 4 bases to trimming and J lost 4 bases, with 11 bases between them. Germline V gives CDR1 SGHDT, CDR2 YYEEEE. This CDR3 is 13 amino acids long. In DNA form, the CDR3 reads TGTGCCAGCAGCCCCGGGACACTAGAGACCCAGTACTTC. The encoded protein is CASSPGTLETQYF.

This rearrangement joins TRBV20-1 to TRBJ1-1, with a weak D call TRBD1 (6 bases). In germline, CDR1 is DFQATT, CDR2 SNEGSKA (reference sequence). The V and J ends lost 4 bases and 5 bases respectively, with 14 bases between them. The CDR3 totals 13 residues. The CDR3 nucleotides read TGCAGTGCTACCAGGGGCCTGATGACTGAAGCTTTCTTT. Its translation: CSATRGLMTEAFF.

The rearrangement links TRBV12-3 or TRBV12-4 to TRBJ1-2; no definite D call. The CDR3 contains 16 residues. V lost 2 bases to trimming and J lost 1 base, with 14 bases between them. Written as DNA, the CDR3 is TGTGCCAGCAGTTTAAAAGTGGTCAGGAGTAACTATGGCTACACCTTC. It translates to CASSLKVVRSNYGYTF.

The chain joins TRBV20-1 to TRBJ2-1; TRBD2 matches 8 bases. The V and J ends lost 2 bases and 5 bases, in that order; junction bases with no gene match: 11. The CDR3 spans 16 residues. Germline V CDR1 and CDR2: DFQATT, SNEGSKA (reference sequence). CDR3 in DNA: TGCAGTGCTAGATCCGGGGGGGCTTATTCTAACAATGAGCAGTTCTTC. It translates to CSARSGGAYSNNEQFF.

The chain links TRBV4-2 to TRBJ1-5; weak D call: TRBD1 (6 bases). The CDR3 loop spans 18 amino acids. Germline CDR1 reads LGHNA; CDR2 reads YNFKEQ. The germline V and J ends were trimmed by 4 bases and 5 bases, with 24 bases remaining between them. In DNA form, the CDR3 reads TGTGCCAGCAGCCCCTCTACCCTCGAGGCAGGGGATGATCAGCCCCAGCATTTT. Translation gives CASSPSTLEAGDDQPQHF.

The rearrangement joins TRBV30 to TRBJ2-1; unclear D gene. The germline V gene encodes CDR1 GTSNPN and CDR2 SVGIG (reference sequence). The CDR3 totals 12 residues. The V end was cut by 5 bases, the J end by 10 bases, with 15 bases between. The CDR3 here is CAWGLFGREQFF. The CDR3 DNA sequence: TGTGCCTGGGGCTTGTTCGGAAGGGAGCAGTTCTTC.

Only a few counts were recorded for this clonotype. The CDR3 is CASSLPYNEQFF. DNA for the CDR3: TGTGCCAGCAGCTTACCCTACAATGAGCAGTTCTTC. The J gene is TRBJ2-1, the V gene TRBV7-9, with D unclear. Trimming cost V 2 bases and J 2 bases, with 1 base left between them. Germline V gives CDR1 SEHNR, CDR2 FQNEAQ (reference sequence). The CDR3 is 12 amino acids.

The rearrangement joins TRBV27 to TRBJ2-5; possible D gene TRBD2, 5 bases. Germline V CDR1 and CDR2: MNHEY, SMNVEV (reference sequence). The length of the CDR3 is 15 residues. V was clipped by 0 bases and J by 0 bases, with 8 bases between them. This CDR3 reads CASSLSGNYQETQYF. Written as DNA, the CDR3 is TGTGCCAGCAGTTTATCCGGGAATTACCAAGAGACCCAGTACTTC.

The CDR3 nucleotides are TGTGCCAGCAGTTACTCGAGGGGGGAGCCCCAGCATTTT. It codes for CASSYSRGEPQHF. The chain combines TRBV6-6 with TRBJ1-5; possibly TRBD1 for D (6 bases). The V gene's germline CDR1 is MNHNY and CDR2 SVGAGI (reference sequence). V lost 0 bases and J lost 8, with 8 bases in between. The CDR3 totals 13 residues.